The 9 T cell receptor beta chains reported below all come from one sample, sequenced in a study of blood T cell repertoires in COVID-19. The table came from immunoSEQ multiplex PCR; TCRdb's copy has only in-frame clones and leaves some out. The table lists 300,000 to 400,000 clones, about 86% of them singletons. What was sequenced was PBMCs or T cells enriched from blood (not recorded which). The receptor source for this set is a middle-aged woman with acute COVID-19.

CDR3 sequence (DNA): TGTGCCAGCAGGACAGGGGTGAGTCACGAGCAGTACTTC. It encodes CASRTGVSHEQYF. This chain uses TRBV12-3 or TRBV12-4 with TRBJ2-7; the match to TRBD1 covers 8 bases. This CDR3 comprises 13 residues. V dropped 6 bases and J dropped 5; count of bases not matched to a gene: 6.

V and J are TRBV29-1 and TRBJ2-3, with unresolved D. Trimming left V 5 bases short and J 0 bases short, with 12 bases between. Germline V gives CDR1 SQVTM, CDR2 ANQGSEA. The CDR3 length is 14 residues. CDR3 protein: CSVKFIRSTDTQYF. The CDR3 DNA reads TGCAGCGTTAAGTTTATCAGGAGCACAGATACGCAGTATTTT.

The CDR3 spells CASGAGQTYYGYTF. DNA of the CDR3: TGCGCCAGCGGGGCGGGACAGACTTACTATGGCTACACCTTC. The chain combines TRBV5-1 with TRBJ1-2, with 7 bases identical to TRBD1. J was trimmed by 3 bases and V by 7 bases; bases with no gene match: 9. CDR1 is SGHRS and CDR2 is YFSETQ in the germline V gene. This CDR3 is built from 14 residues.

The gene calls are TRBV5-1 and TRBJ1-5, with D tentatively TRBD1 (6 bases). The CDR3 sequence is 14 residues long. V was pared by 4 bases and J by 5 bases, with 13 bases between. CDR1 and CDR2 (germline): SGHRS, YFSETQ. CDR3 nucleotide sequence: TGCGCCAGCAGCCACGGCGGGGGCGATCAGCCCCAGCATTTT. It translates to CASSHGGGDQPQHF.

This chain joins TRBV5-4 and TRBJ2-1, with 9 bases fitting TRBD2. CDR1 and CDR2 (germline): SGHNT, YYREEE (reference sequence). The CDR3 totals 16 residues. After removal of 3 bases from V and 6 bases from J, the junction contained 10 bases not matched to a gene. CDR3 region: CASSSGSSGALNEQFF. CDR3 nucleotide sequence: TGTGCCAGCAGCTCCGGATCTAGCGGGGCTCTCAATGAGCAGTTCTTC.

J is TRBJ1-5 and V is TRBV5-1, with 9 bases fitting TRBD1. There are 16 residues in the CDR3. Germline V gives CDR1 SGHRS, CDR2 YFSETQ. V trimming: 2 bases; J trimming: 5 bases; junction bases outside the gene matches: 8. CDR3 nucleotide sequence: TGCGCCAGCAGCTTCCAGGACAGGGGCCCGTATCAGCCCCAGCATTTT. Its protein is CASSFQDRGPYQPQHF.

The chain recombines TRBV7-3 with TRBJ2-1; D remains unclear. The CDR3 runs to 15 residues. In germline, CDR1 is SGHTA, CDR2 FQGTGA. The germline V and J ends were trimmed by 2 bases and 0 bases, with 8 bases remaining between them. The CDR3 DNA reads TGTGCCAGCAGCTTATCTCTTAGCTCCTACAATGAGCAGTTCTTC. It yields the protein CASSLSLSSYNEQFF.

This clone was seen only once. The chain combines TRBV6-5 with TRBJ1-1; D may be TRBD1 (6 bases). Germline CDR1 MNHEY, CDR2 SVGAGI. The CDR3 runs to 12 residues. Trimming took off 6 bases at V and 4 bases at J, with 9 bases between the two ends. The CDR3 loop is CASRGQFTEAFF. For the CDR3, the DNA is TGTGCCAGCAGAGGACAGTTCACTGAAGCTTTCTTT.

The genes are TRBV5-1 and TRBJ2-3, with 10 nucleotides matching TRBD2. With 2 bases clipped from V and 6 bases from J, the junction kept 12 bases outside the gene matches. Germline CDR1 reads SGHRS; CDR2 reads YFSETQ. The CDR3 is 17 residues long. The CDR3 nucleotides read TGCGCCAGCAGCTTTCGGGCTAGCGGGAGTAAAGGGGATACGCAGTATTTT. The encoded protein is CASSFRASGSKGDTQYF.